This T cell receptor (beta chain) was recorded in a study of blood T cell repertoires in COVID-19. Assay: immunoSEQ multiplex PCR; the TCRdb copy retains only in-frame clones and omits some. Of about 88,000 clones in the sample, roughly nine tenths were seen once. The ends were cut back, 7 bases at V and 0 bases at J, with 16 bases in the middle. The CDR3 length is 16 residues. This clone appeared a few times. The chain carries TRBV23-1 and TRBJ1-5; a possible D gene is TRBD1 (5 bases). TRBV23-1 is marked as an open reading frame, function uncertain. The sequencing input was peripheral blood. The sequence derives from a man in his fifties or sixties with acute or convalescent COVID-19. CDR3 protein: CASMASAGHSNQPQHF. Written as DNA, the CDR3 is TGCGCCAGCATGGCGTCGGCAGGGCATAGCAATCAGCCCCAGCATTTT.